This T cell receptor beta chain is from a study of human T cells and chemical hapten exposure. Study-level background: Each patch test put 0.01% DPC on the upper back, and results were read at 6 days. Minor volume differences among pooled libraries chiefly drove per-sample TCR yield variation. Overall study findings and caveats: Alopecia in the donors means their immune response may deviate from healthy people's.

In this sample, this clonotype turned up a few times. Its cognate antigen is unknown. During construction of the library, unique molecular identifiers were attached to individual cDNA molecules for quantitative, reproducible TCR counting. TCRdb analysed the RACE reads with MiXCR anew, one entry per CDR3 protein. The sample includes some 180,000 distinct CDR3 sequences, around 20% of them seen just once. The V gene's germline CDR1 is SGHRS and CDR2 YFSETQ. CDR3 size: 15 residues. The V and J ends lost 3 bases and 2 bases, in that order; junction bases with no gene match: 5. Regarding time point: patch test 1, 2 weeks after DPC sensitization. Treatment meaning: therapeutic diphenylcyclopropenone sensitization with weekly scalp DPC.

This clonotype was sampled from a woman aged 45-60 years with alopecia areata. Some clones in this sample may be carry-over from other donors' samples. Sequences were derived from whole blood, sampled in connection with sensitization to the hapten diphenylcyclopropenone (DPC). The V gene is TRBV5-1, the J gene TRBJ2-3, with 8 nucleotides matching TRBD1. As DNA, the CDR3 is TGCGCCAGCAGCTCCCGGACAGGGACCACAGATACGCAGTATTTT. This codes for CASSSRTGTTDTQYF.